Listed here are 32 T cell receptor beta chains from one sample, sequenced in a study of identical twins. TCRdb ran MiXCR on the 5' RACE reads and lists one entry per CDR3 protein. The sample records fewer than 900,000 distinct CDR3 sequences, roughly 20% being singletons. These data were likewise used in another study, on T cells expressing NK-cell markers.

The sample was PBMCs. These receptor sequences come from a woman younger than 35 in good health.

This clonotype was seen a handful of times. The chain employs TRBV18 and TRBJ2-1; possibly TRBD1 for D (6 bases). Trimming took off 8 bases at V and 7 bases at J, with 12 bases between the two ends. Germline V gene sequence: CDR1 KGHSH, CDR2 LQKENI. The CDR3 extends over 12 amino acids. The CDR3 bases are TGTGCCAGCCATAGCCAGGGGAATGAGCAGTTCTTC. As protein: CASHSQGNEQFF. Using reference TRBV18 and TRBJ2-1 for the parts outside the CDR3, the full variable domain is NAGVMQNPRHLVRRRGQEARLRCSPMKGHSHVYWYRQLPEEGLKFMVYLQKENIIDESGMPKERFSAEFPKEGPSILRIQQVVRGDSAAYFCASHSQGNEQFFGPGTRLTVL.

This clonotype was recorded a few times. In DNA, the CDR3 is TGTGCCAGCAGCTTAGAGCTAGTCGTTGATGAGCAGTTCTTC. Translation gives CASSLELVVDEQFF. This chain uses TRBV11-2 with TRBJ2-1; unclear D gene. Germline V CDR1 and CDR2: SGHAT, FQNNGV. The CDR3 runs to 14 residues. The V end lost 0 bases, the J end lost 8 bases, and 11 bases lay between the germline ends.

A few counts support this clonotype. The genes are TRBV12-3 or TRBV12-4 and TRBJ2-1; TRBD2 agrees at 11 bases. V shed 7 bases and J 9 bases; nucleotides not matched to a gene: 8. This CDR3 is built from 14 residues. The CDR3 coding sequence is TGTGCCAGCACCAAGACTAGCGGGATGGCTGAGCAGTTCTTC. This sequence encodes CASTKTSGMAEQFF.

This clonotype was picked up many times. The chain employs TRBV6-6 and TRBJ1-2; D not resolved. Germline loops: CDR1 MNHNY, CDR2 SVGAGI (reference sequence). The CDR3 sequence is 13 residues long. Trimming stripped 8 bases from V and 2 bases from J, with 12 bases between. Here the CDR3 reads CASSPAVNYGYTF. The DNA for the CDR3 is TGTGCCAGCTCTCCGGCAGTAAACTATGGCTACACCTTC.

This clonotype occurred a few times. V usage is TRBV12-3 or TRBV12-4 and J usage is TRBJ2-2; D possibly corresponds to TRBD1 (5 bases). Between the trimmed V and J ends, which lost 6 bases and 1 base, there was a span of 9 bases. The CDR3 spans 14 residues. CDR3 sequence reads: CASRQARNTGELFF. The CDR3 nucleotides read TGTGCCAGCAGACAGGCCAGGAACACCGGGGAGCTGTTTTTT.

This clonotype occurred a few times. The chain combines TRBV15 with TRBJ1-5; 7 positions agree with TRBD1. J lost 1 base, V lost 8 bases, and 5 bases had no gene match. The CDR3 totals 14 residues. In germline, CDR1 is LNHNV, CDR2 YYDKDF (reference sequence). CDR3 sequence: CATGDRASNQPQHF. CDR3 nucleotides: TGTGCCACCGGAGACAGGGCGAGCAATCAGCCCCAGCATTTT.

The chain joins TRBV12-3 or TRBV12-4 to TRBJ2-3; TRBD2 is a possible D gene (5 bases). This CDR3 is 15 amino acids long. Trimming left V 6 bases short and J 4 bases short, with 17 bases between. The CDR3 sequence: CASSHRGQAADTQYF. CDR3 sequence (DNA): TGTGCCAGCAGCCACCGCGGGCAGGCGGCAGATACGCAGTATTTT.

The chain joins TRBV20-1 to TRBJ2-7; D gene uncertain. The CDR3 has 10 amino acids. Trimming took off 5 bases at V and 3 bases at J, with 5 bases between the two ends. Germline V gene lookup returns CDR1 DFQATT and CDR2 SNEGSKA (reference sequence). The CDR3 loop is CSALSYEQYF. The CDR3 DNA sequence: TGCAGTGCTTTGAGCTACGAGCAGTACTTC.

The rearrangement joins TRBV10-3 to TRBJ2-2, with D perhaps matching TRBD1 (5 bases). CDR1 is ENHRY and CDR2 is SYGVKD in the germline V gene. The V gene lost 10 bases and the J gene lost 1 base, with 10 bases spanning the gap. The CDR3 extends over 13 amino acids. CDR3 sequence: CATHDRNTGELFF. DNA for the CDR3: TGTGCCACCCATGACAGGAACACCGGGGAGCTGTTTTTT.

This clonotype was counted only a few times. V gene TRBV20-1 combines with J gene TRBJ2-3, with D maybe TRBD2 (5 bases). CDR3 length equals 10 residues. The V end lost 3 bases, the J end lost 12 bases, and 10 bases lay between the germline ends. Germline assignment: CDR1 DFQATT and CDR2 SNEGSKA (reference sequence). This chain's CDR3 is CSARAGVQYF. The DNA of the CDR3 is TGCAGTGCTAGGGCGGGTGTACAGTATTTT.

The J gene is TRBJ2-7, the V gene TRBV20-1, with D tentatively TRBD1 (6 bases). The V and J ends lost 0 bases and 5 bases respectively, with 20 bases between them. This CDR3 has 16 amino acids. Germline V lookup: CDR1 DFQATT, CDR2 SNEGSKA (reference sequence). CDR3 loop: CSARDPAGAPLNEQYF. CDR3 in DNA: TGCAGTGCTAGAGATCCGGCAGGGGCCCCTCTGAACGAGCAGTACTTC.

The CDR3 DNA sequence: TGTGCCAGCAGCCAAGTAAGAGGGATTCATGAAAAACTGTTTTTT. This translates into CASSQVRGIHEKLFF. The rearrangement joins TRBV14 to TRBJ1-4; D gene unclear. The CDR3 runs to 15 residues. V was pared by 1 base and J by 6 bases, with 12 bases between. Germline V lookup: CDR1 SGHDN, CDR2 FVKESK.

V and J are TRBV12-3 or TRBV12-4 and TRBJ2-1; possible D gene TRBD2, 6 bases. This CDR3 is built from 14 residues. With 6 bases removed from V and 5 bases from J, the gap between germline ends came to 14 bases. The chain's CDR3 is CASRSGLGDNEQFF. The CDR3 DNA follows: TGTGCCAGCAGGTCGGGACTGGGCGACAATGAGCAGTTCTTC.

In its sample, this clonotype was seen a few times. The CDR3 DNA follows: TGTGCCAGCAGCTTGGTCCCGGGTTACGAGCAGTACTTC. Translation gives CASSLVPGYEQYF. The chain employs TRBV7-8 and TRBJ2-7; D ambiguous. This CDR3 contains 13 residues. The germline V gene encodes CDR1 SGHVS and CDR2 FQNEAQ. Trimming pared 3 bases from V and 4 bases from J, leaving 10 bases between.

The chain combines TRBV20-1 with TRBJ1-2; D gene uncertain. Germline V lookup: CDR1 DFQATT, CDR2 SNEGSKA (reference sequence). Trimming shortened V by 4 bases and J by 0 bases, and 12 bases separated the two germline ends. The CDR3 loop spans 14 amino acids. The CDR3, as DNA: TGCAGTGCTATACTGAGACGGGCTAACTATGGCTACACCTTC. Amino acid sequence: CSAILRRANYGYTF.

This clonotype appeared a few times. V and J are TRBV12-3 or TRBV12-4 and TRBJ2-3, with D unresolved. The CDR3 spans 13 residues. Trimming took off 2 bases at V and 4 bases at J, with 7 bases between the two ends. The DNA of the CDR3 is TGTGCCAGCAGTTTAAGGTATCCAGATACGCAGTATTTT. It translates to CASSLRYPDTQYF.

The chain is built from TRBV20-1 and TRBJ2-5; 9 bases agree with TRBD2. The germline V gene encodes CDR1 DFQATT and CDR2 SNEGSKA (reference sequence). CDR3 length: 15 amino acids. J lost 3 bases, V lost 0 bases, and 5 bases had no gene match. CDR3 DNA sequence: TGCAGTGCTAGAGATCCTAGCGGGGCCAAAGAGACCCAGTACTTC. Translating gives CSARDPSGAKETQYF.

This clonotype was seen a few times. The V gene is TRBV12-3 or TRBV12-4, the J gene TRBJ2-3; D is unclear. Trimming removed 6 bases at V and 8 bases at J, with 18 bases between. CDR3 length equals 14 residues. This CDR3 is CASRRTGFDGTQYF. The CDR3 DNA follows: TGTGCCAGCAGACGTACCGGCTTCGACGGTACGCAGTATTTT.

J is TRBJ2-3 and V is TRBV5-1; 9 positions agree with TRBD2. Germline-derived CDR1 and CDR2 are SGHRS and YFSETQ. The junction had 26 bases not matched to a gene; V was cut back by 5 bases and J by 7 bases. There are 20 residues in the CDR3. The CDR3 region has the DNA TGCGCCAGCAGTCTGGCCCCATTAGCGGGAGATTTCGGTAAAAGAAATACGCAGTATTTT. Its protein is CASSLAPLAGDFGKRNTQYF.

This sequence joins TRBV6-2 or TRBV6-3 and TRBJ1-2, with D unclear. Trimming took off 4 bases at V and 5 bases at J, with 11 bases between the two ends. Germline CDR1 and CDR2: MNHEY and SVGEGT. CDR3 size: 13 residues. In DNA, the CDR3 is TGTGCCAGCAGTTTGCTGGGCCTGTATGGCTACACCTTC. This gives the protein CASSLLGLYGYTF.

The table lists this clonotype with a count of one. J is TRBJ2-1 and V is TRBV5-5; D is ambiguous. The CDR3 covers 15 residues. Germline assignment: CDR1 SGHKS and CDR2 YYEKEE (reference sequence). V was pared by 4 bases and J by 3 bases, with 14 bases between. CDR3 sequence reads: CASSPRWGIYNEQFF. In DNA, the CDR3 is TGTGCCAGCAGCCCGCGTTGGGGTATCTACAATGAGCAGTTCTTC.

This clonotype was picked up a small number of times. The chain has TRBV5-1 and TRBJ2-2; unclear D gene. There are 14 residues in the CDR3. V lost 0 bases and J 8 bases, leaving 11 bases between the germline ends. CDR1 is SGHRS, CDR2 YFSETQ, per germline. The CDR3 reads CASSLGALSGELFF. CDR3 nucleotides: TGCGCCAGCAGCTTGGGGGCCCTCTCAGGGGAGCTGTTTTTT. The full variable domain, its missing parts supplied by reference TRBV5-1 and TRBJ2-2, is KAGVTQTPRYLIKTRGQQVTLSCSPISGHRSVSWYQQTPGQGLQFLFEYFSETQRNKGNFPGRFSGRQFSNSRSEMNVSTLELGDSALYLCASSLGALSGELFFGEGSRLTVL.

This clonotype turned up a few times. The V call is TRBV4-2, the J call TRBJ2-2; the D is unclear. CDR3 size: 22 residues. The V gene's germline CDR1 is LGHNA and CDR2 YNFKEQ. Trimming took 4 bases from V and 0 from J, leaving 30 bases between them. As DNA, the CDR3 is TGTGCCAGCAGCCCCCTGGGTCCTAGTGGGCTTCGATGGAACGCGAACACCGGGGAGCTGTTTTTT. This translates into CASSPLGPSGLRWNANTGELFF.

At least ten counts were recorded for this clonotype. The chain carries TRBV5-1 and TRBJ1-1; D is unclear. The CDR3 has 12 amino acids. V lost 7 bases and J 3 bases, leaving 10 bases between the germline ends. CDR1 and CDR2 (germline): SGHRS, YFSETQ. The CDR3 protein is CASGGVDTEAFF. The CDR3 DNA reads TGCGCCAGCGGAGGCGTTGACACTGAAGCTTTCTTT.

This chain connects TRBV5-1 to TRBJ2-3; possibly TRBD2 for D (5 bases). V gave up 3 bases and J gave up 4 bases, with 15 bases separating them. The germline CDR1 and CDR2 sequences are SGHRS and YFSETQ. The CDR3 has 15 residues. The DNA of the CDR3 is TGCGCCAGCAGCTACACCTCAACTAGGGCAGATACGCAGTATTTT. It specifies CASSYTSTRADTQYF.

The chain uses TRBV6-2 or TRBV6-3 and TRBJ1-2; TRBD1 is a possible D gene (6 bases). CDR3 length: 11 residues. The V gene's germline CDR1 is MNHEY and CDR2 SVGEGT. The CDR3 here is CAVRTDYGYTF. CDR3 DNA: TGTGCTGTACGGACAGACTATGGCTACACCTTC.

The chain uses TRBV20-1 and TRBJ2-7; TRBD2 matches 8 bases. Germline V CDR1 and CDR2: DFQATT, SNEGSKA (reference sequence). With V trimmed by 5 bases and J by 2 bases, 5 bases remained unmatched. The CDR3 is 13 residues long. CDR3 DNA: TGCAGTGCTGAGCGGGGGCGAACCTACGAGCAGTACTTC. It yields the protein CSAERGRTYEQYF.

This clonotype has just a few counts. The gene calls are TRBV7-3 and TRBJ2-2, with 15 bases lining up with TRBD2. CDR3 length: 17 residues. V trimming: 5 bases; J trimming: 6 bases; junction bases outside the gene matches: 7. Germline CDR1 and CDR2: SGHTA and FQGTGA. The CDR3: CASSSPGLAGGAGELFF. DNA for the CDR3: TGTGCCAGCAGCAGCCCCGGACTAGCGGGGGGGGCCGGGGAGCTGTTTTTT.

The table lists this clonotype with a few counts. The chain joins TRBV27 to TRBJ2-1, with TRBD2 identical over 8 bases. CDR3 length: 15 residues. J lost 7 bases, V lost 7 bases, and 12 bases had no gene match. Germline CDR1 reads MNHEY; CDR2 reads SMNVEV (reference sequence). CDR3 sequence reads: CASTTGGVIGNEQFF. As DNA, the CDR3 is TGTGCCAGCACCACCGGGGGGGTGATTGGGAATGAGCAGTTCTTC.

The chain joins TRBV27 to TRBJ2-7; D is unclear. The CDR3 loop spans 14 amino acids. CDR1 MNHEY and CDR2 SMNVEV come from the germline V gene (reference sequence). Between the trimmed V and J ends, which lost 2 bases and 6 bases, there was a span of 14 bases. In nucleotides, the CDR3 is TGTGCCAGCAGTTTAGTCCCCGGCGGCAGCGAGCAGTACTTC. Its translation: CASSLVPGGSEQYF.

The rearrangement links TRBV4-3 to TRBJ2-6; possibly TRBD1 or TRBD2 for D (7 bases each). The CDR3 extends over 18 amino acids. V lost 2 bases to trimming and J lost 4 bases, with 18 bases between them. Germline lookup yields CDR1 LGHNA and CDR2 YSLEER. The CDR3 protein is CASSQHGPRGGGANVLTF. CDR3 bases: TGCGCCAGCAGCCAACATGGTCCCAGGGGGGGAGGGGCCAACGTCCTGACTTTC.

This clonotype was detected ten times or more. V and J are TRBV12-3 or TRBV12-4 and TRBJ1-2, with 8 bases lining up with TRBD1. The CDR3 spans 12 residues. With 4 bases clipped from V and 8 bases from J, the junction kept 3 bases outside the gene matches. In nucleotides, the CDR3 is TGTGCCAGCAGTTGGACAGGGCAAGGCTACACCTTC. Encoded protein: CASSWTGQGYTF.